Listed below are T cell receptor beta chains from one sample, sequenced in a study of T cells in localized non-small cell lung cancer. The assay was immunoSEQ multiplex PCR, and TCRdb's table has in-frame clones only and misses some. The profile covers 25,000 to 40,000 clones, with approximately 80% appearing a single time and approximately 31% taken by the ten largest. The source was peripheral blood, collected before any cancer treatment. Receptors originate from a male donor aged 60 or older with stage II squamous cell lung carcinoma. Both conserved end residues are part of each CDR3. A D gene is named only where the DNA matches it firmly. Clone size is not always given. Where it is, it says once, few, many or a class for expanded clones.

cdr3_aa cdr3_nt v_call cdr3_length d_call j_call clone_size
CASSGSTANTEAFF TGTGCCAGCAGTGGTTCGACAGCTAACACTGAAGCTTTCTTT TRBV6-1 14 NA TRBJ1-1 NA
CASSEPAGGRGEQFF TGTGCCAGCAGTGAACCAGCGGGAGGCCGGGGTGAGCAGTTCTTC TRBV25-1 15 TRBD2 TRBJ2-1 NA
CASSSRMSGAPSYEQYF TGCGCCAGCAGCTCGAGGATGAGCGGGGCCCCCTCCTACGAGCAGTACTTC TRBV5-1 17 TRBD2 TRBJ2-7 NA
CASSLGPVTEAFF TGTGCCAGCAGCTTGGGGCCAGTCACTGAAGCTTTCTTT TRBV11-1 13 NA TRBJ1-1 NA
CASSEQRGTGELFF TGTGCCAGCAGTGAACAACGGGGCACCGGGGAGCTGTTTTTT TRBV2 14 NA TRBJ2-2 NA
CASSQDRAQPQHF TGTGCCAGCAGCCAAGATAGGGCCCAGCCCCAGCATTTT TRBV11-2 13 NA TRBJ1-5 NA
CATRNRGQETQYF TGTGCCACTCGGAACCGGGGGCAAGAGACCCAGTACTTC TRBV6-1 13 NA TRBJ2-5 few
CASNGQLPGNTIYF TGTGCCAGCAATGGGCAGCTACCTGGAAACACCATATATTTT TRBV28 14 NA TRBJ1-3 NA
CSVEDPWGDNEKLFF TGCAGCGTTGAAGATCCCTGGGGGGATAATGAAAAACTGTTTTTT TRBV29-1 15 NA TRBJ1-4 NA
CASNGDGYEQYF TGTGCCAGTAACGGGGATGGCTACGAGCAGTACTTC TRBV19 12 NA TRBJ2-7 few
CSANRFGRNNF TGCAGTGCTAATCGTTTTGGCAGAAACAACTTT TRBV20-1 11 NA TRBJ1-1 NA
CASSMRGPYEQYF TGTGCCAGTAGTATGAGGGGCCCCTACGAGCAGTACTTC TRBV19 13 NA TRBJ2-7 NA
CAWSPQGETQYF TGTGCCTGGAGTCCCCAAGGAGAGACCCAGTACTTC TRBV30 12 NA TRBJ2-5 NA
CASSTGQLQETQYF TGTGCCAGCAGCACGGGACAGCTCCAAGAGACCCAGTACTTC TRBV7-9 14 TRBD1 TRBJ2-5 NA
CASWGPSNTEAFF TGTGCCAGTTGGGGGCCGAGCAACACTGAAGCTTTCTTT TRBV27 13 NA TRBJ1-1 NA
CASSRGQGFDQPQHF TGTGCCAGCAGTCGGGGACAGGGGTTCGATCAGCCCCAGCATTTT TRBV6-1 15 TRBD1 TRBJ1-5 NA
CASSLQESSYEQYF TGCGCCAGCAGCTTGCAGGAGAGCTCCTACGAGCAGTACTTC TRBV5-1 14 NA TRBJ2-7 once
CASTQGYSNQPQHF TGTGCCAGCACTCAGGGTTATAGCAATCAGCCCCAGCATTTT TRBV6-1 14 NA TRBJ1-5 NA
CAVGGSSEQYF TGTGCCGTGGGAGGTTCGAGCGAGCAGTACTTC TRBV2 11 NA TRBJ2-7 once
CASSLGGAGGYTF TGTGCCAGCAGCTTGGGGGGCGCGGGTGGCTACACCTTC TRBV7-6 13 NA TRBJ1-2 NA
CASSRGSNQPQHF TGTGCCAGCAGCCGGGGTAGCAATCAGCCCCAGCATTTT TRBV5-5 13 NA TRBJ1-5 NA
CAIDSGSGANVLTF TGTGCCATCGATTCAGGGTCAGGGGCCAACGTCCTGACTTTC TRBV10-3 14 NA TRBJ2-6 NA
CASSRRDRGNYGYTF TGTGCCAGCAGTCGCCGGGACAGGGGAAACTATGGCTACACCTTC TRBV7-2 15 TRBD1 TRBJ1-2 NA
CASSVEVRASTYNEQFF TGTGCTAGCAGCGTCGAGGTCCGGGCTTCGACCTACAATGAGCAGTTCTTC TRBV9 17 NA TRBJ2-1 NA
CASSLRGGDTQYF TGTGCCAGCAGTTTAAGGGGAGGAGATACGCAGTATTTT TRBV27 13 NA TRBJ2-3 NA
CASSIGQYTEAFF TGTGCCAGTAGTATAGGTCAATACACTGAAGCTTTCTTT TRBV19 13 NA TRBJ1-1 NA
CASSIGPGTSEETQYF TGTGCCAGTAGTATAGGCCCTGGGACTAGCGAAGAGACCCAGTACTTC TRBV19 16 TRBD2 TRBJ2-5 few
CASTPPGTGRSGANVLTF TGTGCCAGCACCCCCCCCGGGACAGGGCGCTCTGGGGCCAACGTCCTGACTTTC TRBV5-4 18 TRBD1 TRBJ2-6 NA
CASSLSSGGAKNIQYF TGTGCCAGCAGTTTATCCTCGGGGGGGGCCAAAAACATTCAGTACTTC TRBV27 16 TRBD2 TRBJ2-4 NA
CASSLGGAGYNEQFF TGTGCCAGCAGCTTAGGGGGAGCAGGCTACAATGAGCAGTTCTTC TRBV5-4 15 NA TRBJ2-1 NA
CASSLGGAGNEQFF TGTGCCAGCAGCTTAGGGGGGGCCGGCAATGAGCAGTTCTTC TRBV7-9 14 NA TRBJ2-1 NA
CSVTGEVRTEAFF TGCAGCGTGACAGGGGAAGTGCGGACTGAAGCTTTCTTT TRBV29-1 13 TRBD1 TRBJ1-1 few
CASQGGVSETQYF TGTGCCAGTCAAGGCGGAGTATCGGAGACCCAGTACTTC TRBV13 13 NA TRBJ2-5 NA
CASSLTGGAVTVEAFF TGCGCCAGCAGCTTGACAGGGGGCGCCGTTACGGTCGAAGCTTTCTTT TRBV5-1 16 TRBD1 TRBJ1-1 NA
CASSSTRSASTDTQYF TGTGCCAGTAGTTCCACCCGGAGCGCAAGCACAGATACGCAGTATTTT TRBV19 16 NA TRBJ2-3 few
CASSLFYRDSAYEQYF TGTGCCAGCAGTTTATTTTACCGGGACAGTGCCTACGAGCAGTACTTC TRBV27 16 TRBD1 TRBJ2-7 NA
CAWRGFYGYTF TGTGCCTGGAGAGGGTTTTATGGCTACACCTTC TRBV30 11 NA TRBJ1-2 NA
CASSVEDRELFF TGTGCCAGCAGCGTAGAGGACAGGGAACTGTTTTTT TRBV9 12 TRBD1 TRBJ1-4 NA
CASSARAVQETQYF TGTGCCAGCAGCGCCCGGGCAGTTCAAGAGACCCAGTACTTC TRBV5-8 14 NA TRBJ2-5 NA
CASSLVRNNIEAFF TGTGCCAGCAGTTTGGTGAGGAATAATATTGAAGCTTTCTTT TRBV27 14 NA TRBJ1-1 NA
CASSERETYEQYF TGTGCCAGCAGTGAGCGGGAGACGTACGAGCAGTACTTC TRBV9 13 TRBD2 TRBJ2-7 NA
CASSLWGNTEAFF TGTGCCAGCAGCCTCTGGGGGAACACTGAAGCTTTCTTT TRBV5-4 13 NA TRBJ1-1 NA
CASSIVSEDPSSQPQHF TGTGCCAGTAGTATAGTCAGTGAGGATCCCTCGAGTCAGCCCCAGCATTTT TRBV19 17 NA TRBJ1-5 NA
CSALASRTSGANVLTF TGCAGCGCCCTCGCGTCGCGTACCTCTGGGGCCAACGTCCTGACTTTC TRBV29-1 16 NA TRBJ2-6 NA
CASSLRGNTEAFF TGCGCCAGCAGCTTGCGTGGGAACACTGAAGCTTTCTTT TRBV5-1 13 NA TRBJ1-1 NA
CASSFGRARRSAKNIQYF TGTGCCAGCAGCTTTGGCAGGGCGAGGCGATCAGCCAAAAACATTCAGTACTTC TRBV5-8 18 NA TRBJ2-4 NA
CASRGAGETQYF TGCGCCAGCAGAGGGGCGGGGGAGACCCAGTACTTC TRBV5-1 12 NA TRBJ2-5 NA
CAWGGTGAYEQYF TGTGCCTGGGGGGGGACAGGGGCCTACGAGCAGTACTTC TRBV30 13 TRBD1 TRBJ2-7 NA
CAISESGGEAYNEQFF TGTGCCATCAGTGAGTCGGGGGGGGAAGCCTACAATGAGCAGTTCTTC TRBV10-3 16 TRBD2 TRBJ2-1 NA
CAISDWTGAYNEQFF TGTGCCATCAGTGATTGGACAGGGGCCTACAATGAGCAGTTCTTC TRBV10-3 15 TRBD1 TRBJ2-1 NA
CASSQESPTGELFF TGTGCCAGCAGCCAAGAGAGTCCCACCGGGGAGCTGTTTTTT TRBV14 14 NA TRBJ2-2 NA
CASRAITEAFF TGTGCCAGCAGGGCGATCACTGAAGCTTTCTTT TRBV11-2 11 NA TRBJ1-1 NA